These 32 T cell receptor beta chains were sequenced from one sample in a study of Graves' ophthalmopathy and Graves' hyperthyroidism. Beta-chain TCR CDR3 regions were amplified from RNA transcripts. In the first round, RT-PCR was carried out with HTBI primers, and a multiplex PCR formed the second round. TCRdb passed the multiplex PCR reads through MiXCR, listing each CDR3 protein once. The data show about 600,000 distinct CDR3 sequences, approximately 37% seen once. Sequencing used peripheral blood or thyroid tissue (not recorded which). The source is an adult man with Graves' hyperthyroidism.

The gene calls are TRBV25-1 and TRBJ1-2; 9 bases are shared with TRBD1. V lost 8 bases to trimming and J lost 7 bases; unmatched junction nucleotides: 8. CDR3 length equals 13 residues. Germline V lookup: CDR1 MGHDK, CDR2 SYGVNS. The CDR3 coding sequence is TGTGCCAGCTTGGTGGGACAGGGTGCTGGCTACACCTTC. Translation gives CASLVGQGAGYTF.

This clonotype showed up many times. The CDR3 DNA reads as TGTGCCAGCAGCTTGGTAATGGGGTACGAGCAGTACTTC. Translating it yields CASSLVMGYEQYF. The V call is TRBV5-8, the J call TRBJ2-7; D remains unclear. The germline V gene has CDR1 SGHTS and CDR2 YDEGEE. V gave up 0 bases and J gave up 4 bases, with 8 bases separating them. The CDR3 covers 13 residues.

This clonotype was recorded at least ten times. The genes are TRBV7-8 and TRBJ2-7; TRBD1 might be the D (5 bases). The CDR3 spans 16 residues. V was shortened by 2 bases and J by 0 bases, with 14 bases between the two germline ends. The V gene's germline CDR1 is SGHVS and CDR2 FQNEAQ. This CDR3 is CASSLYDSLSSYEQYF. In nucleotides, the CDR3 is TGTGCCAGCAGCTTATATGACAGTTTAAGCTCCTACGAGCAGTACTTC.

This clonotype was found many times. The chain has TRBV6-5 and TRBJ1-2; 9 bases are a match to TRBD1. The V and J ends lost 6 bases and 5 bases, in that order; junction bases with no gene match: 10. The CDR3 totals 15 residues. Germline values: CDR1 MNHEY, CDR2 SVGAGI. The CDR3 DNA is TGTGCCAGCAGCACACCGGGACAGGGTAGTTATGGCTACACCTTC. Amino acid sequence: CASSTPGQGSYGYTF.

In its sample, this clonotype was seen many times. The chain recombines TRBV5-8 with TRBJ1-1; D ambiguous. There are 13 residues in the CDR3. Looked up from germline, CDR1 is SGHTS and CDR2 is YDEGEE. V lost 5 bases, J lost 0 bases, and 8 bases lay in between. The CDR3 loop is CASRGRMNTEAFF. The CDR3 DNA follows: TGTGCCAGCAGGGGAAGGATGAACACTGAAGCTTTCTTT.

The V gene is TRBV10-3, the J gene TRBJ2-7; 9 bases fit TRBD2. CDR3 size: 15 residues. Losses at the gene ends were 3 bases for V and 1 base for J; bases not matched to a gene: 4. CDR1 is ENHRY and CDR2 is SYGVKD in the germline V gene. CDR3 sequence (DNA): TGTGCCATCAGTGATAGCGGGAGTAAATCCTACGAGCAGTACTTC. Translated, it gives CAISDSGSKSYEQYF.

This clonotype has a single count. The chain uses TRBV7-9 and TRBJ2-3, with D hard to call. The germline CDR1 and CDR2 sequences are SEHNR and FQNEAQ (reference sequence). Trimming left V 5 bases short and J 1 base short, with 13 bases between. CDR3 length equals 15 residues. CDR3 bases: TGTGCCAGCAGCCAACTGGGCGCCCGCACAGATACGCAGTATTTT. It specifies CASSQLGARTDTQYF.

The chain has TRBV7-9 and TRBJ2-3; D assignment may be TRBD1 or TRBD2 (5 bases each). Trimming took off 2 bases at V and 4 bases at J, with 7 bases between the two ends. The CDR3 has 13 residues. CDR1 and CDR2 from the germline V gene are SEHNR and FQNEAQ (reference sequence). The CDR3 sequence: CASSLMGADTQYF. CDR3 coding DNA: TGTGCCAGCAGCTTAATGGGGGCAGATACGCAGTATTTT.

The chain has TRBV24-1 and TRBJ2-5; 9 nucleotides align to TRBD2. The assigned J gene may be wrong: the sequence end matches TRBJ2-1 better. CDR1 and CDR2 from the germline V gene are KGHDR and SFDVKD. CDR3 length: 16 amino acids. The CDR3 sequence: CATSDGSGSSYNEQFF. CDR3 nucleotides: TGTGCCACCAGTGATGGTAGCGGGAGTTCCTACAATGAGCAGTTCTTC.

This clonotype appeared many times. This sequence joins TRBV29-1 and TRBJ2-7, with D possibly being TRBD1 (6 bases). With 3 bases removed from V and 4 bases from J, the gap between germline ends came to 16 bases. The CDR3 loop spans 14 amino acids. The germline V gene encodes CDR1 SQVTM and CDR2 ANQGSEA. The CDR3 nucleotides read TGCAGCGTTGATAGTTCAGGGGTTGGGTACGAGCAGTACTTC. It translates to CSVDSSGVGYEQYF.

A remark on this clonotype: A read error may explain this, as a much larger clone is one base away. As DNA, the CDR3 is TGTGCCAGCAGTCGACAGGGGACTGGGCAGCCCCAGCATTTT. This encodes CASSRQGTGQPQHF. The chain joins TRBV12-3 or TRBV12-4 to TRBJ1-5; 8 bases line up with TRBD1. V shed 5 bases and J 7 bases; nucleotides not matched to a gene: 7. The CDR3 extends over 14 amino acids.

On this clonotype: With a much larger clone just one base away, this may be a read error. The V call is TRBV6-5, the J call TRBJ1-2, with 8 bases identical to TRBD1. The CDR3 has 14 residues. V was pared by 0 bases and J by 8 bases, with 5 bases of the junction left unmatched. CDR1 is MNHEY, CDR2 SVGAGI, per germline. DNA of the CDR3: TGTGCCAGCAGTTACTCCGGACAGGGTCACGGCTACACCTTC. Translating gives CASSYSGQGHGYTF.

This clonotype was seen many times. This chain connects TRBV7-3 to TRBJ1-1, with TRBD1 matching 7 bases. Trimming cost V 5 bases and J 9 bases; bases outside gene matches: 6. The CDR3 contains 12 residues. The germline V gene encodes CDR1 SGHTA and CDR2 FQGTGA. The DNA of the CDR3 is TGTGCCAGCAGCGCCGAACAGGGGAAAGCTTTCTTT. It specifies CASSAEQGKAFF.

The sample holds many counts of this clonotype. The chain combines TRBV11-2 with TRBJ2-5, with 11 positions matching TRBD1. Trimming removed 0 bases from V and 5 bases from J; junction bases left unmatched: 11. The CDR3 has 18 residues. Germline assignment: CDR1 SGHAT and CDR2 FQNNGV. CDR3 amino acids: CASSLDHARRTGGETQYF. The DNA for the CDR3 is TGTGCCAGCAGCTTAGACCATGCGCGTAGGACAGGGGGCGAGACCCAGTACTTC.

Regarding this clonotype: This sequence may be a read error, since a much larger clone differs from it by one base. The chain employs TRBV7-9 and TRBJ1-1; D gene ambiguous. Looked up from germline, CDR1 is SEHNR and CDR2 is FQNEAQ (reference sequence). The CDR3 runs to 13 residues. The CDR3 region has the DNA TGTGCCAGCAGCTTAGCAGCGGCCACTGAAGCTCTCTTT. Translated, it gives CASSLAAATEALF.

The chain has TRBV28 and TRBJ1-1; D call uncertain. V was cut by 6 bases and J by 0 bases, with 14 bases left in between. This CDR3 is 15 amino acids long. Germline V gene lookup returns CDR1 MDHEN and CDR2 SYDVKM. CDR3 sequence (DNA): TGTGCCAGCAGCCGTGACGCGGGGATGAACACTGAAGCTTTCTTT. Protein product: CASSRDAGMNTEAFF.

The CDR3 DNA sequence: TGTGCCAGCAGCTCGCCGGGACTAGCGGGAGGACCTTACAATGAGCAGTTCTTC. It codes for CASSSPGLAGGPYNEQFF. This chain connects TRBV7-1 to TRBJ2-1; 15 bases match TRBD2. TRBV7-1 is designated an ORF whose function remains uncertain. J gave up 4 bases and V 3 bases, and 7 bases lay outside the gene matches. This CDR3 has 18 residues.

With respect to this clonotype: Germline is not matched at one junction end, which may reflect a read error. The J gene is TRBJ2-7, the V gene TRBV10-3, with 7 bases matching TRBD1. The germline CDR1 and CDR2 sequences are ENHRY and SYGVKD. This CDR3 region has 12 residues. CDR3 in DNA: TGTGCCATCAGGAGGGGAACAGGGGATTTTTCCTTC. Translating it yields CAIRRGTGDFSF.

The chain couples TRBV7-9 to TRBJ1-2; a possible D gene is TRBD1 (6 bases). The CDR3 extends over 14 amino acids. V lost 1 base and J lost 6, with 12 bases in between. Germline V CDR1 and CDR2: SEHNR, FQNEAQ (reference sequence). CDR3 sequence reads: CASSLGGGFDGYTF. CDR3 nucleotide sequence: TGTGCCAGCAGCTTAGGAGGGGGTTTCGATGGCTACACCTTC.

This clonotype was seen a few times. V is TRBV6-1 and J is TRBJ2-2; D remains unclear. CDR1 is MNHNS and CDR2 is SASEGT in the germline V gene. Trimming pared 6 bases from V and 8 bases from J, leaving 13 bases between. The CDR3 has 13 amino acids. The CDR3 sequence: CASRDLNGGELFF. The CDR3 DNA follows: TGTGCCAGCAGAGACTTAAACGGAGGGGAGCTGTTTTTT.

A word on this clonotype: This could be a read error, since a much larger clone is one nucleotide away. The chain joins TRBV6-1 to TRBJ2-2; possibly TRBD1 for D (6 bases). The CDR3 spans 15 residues. The V gene's germline CDR1 is MNHNS and CDR2 SASEGT. The V end was cut by 10 bases, the J end by 2 bases, with 17 bases between. The CDR3 loop reads CAIGESGQNTGELFF. DNA of the CDR3: TGTGCCATCGGTGAGTCGGGACAAAACACCGGGGAGCTGTTTTTT.

This rearrangement joins TRBV7-8 to TRBJ2-7, with TRBD1 identical over 8 bases. CDR1 and CDR2 from the germline V gene are SGHVS and FQNEAQ. This CDR3 contains 16 residues. V lost 1 base and J lost 1; bases outside the gene matches: 6. CDR3 sequence (DNA): TGTGCCAGCAGCTTAGTATCTGGGACAGGATCCTACGAGCAGTACTTC. This gives the protein CASSLVSGTGSYEQYF.

J is TRBJ2-2 and V is TRBV6-5; 9 bases are shared with TRBD2. The CDR3 extends over 16 amino acids. V lost 4 bases to trimming and J lost 6 bases; unmatched junction nucleotides: 9. Germline V gene sequence: CDR1 MNHEY, CDR2 SVGAGI. For the CDR3, the DNA is TGTGCCAGCAGTTCCATAGGACTAGCGTCCGCCGGGGAGCTGTTTTTT. Encoded protein: CASSSIGLASAGELFF.

This clonotype was recorded a few times. The chain combines TRBV6-5 with TRBJ2-5; 12 nucleotides match TRBD2. Per germline, CDR1 MNHEY and CDR2 SVGAGI. Trimming cost V 5 bases and J 1 base; bases outside gene matches: 8. The CDR3 covers 17 residues. The chain's CDR3 is CASSPPGLAGPQETQYF. DNA for the CDR3: TGTGCCAGCAGTCCCCCCGGACTAGCGGGACCCCAAGAGACCCAGTACTTC.

This clonotype was observed many times. The V gene is TRBV15, the J gene TRBJ2-2, with D possibly being TRBD2 (6 bases). The V gene lost 0 bases and the J gene lost 4 bases, with 9 bases spanning the gap. The germline V gene encodes CDR1 LNHNV and CDR2 YYDKDF (reference sequence). This CDR3 has 15 amino acids. The CDR3 sequence is CATSRDRGSTGELFF. The DNA of the CDR3 is TGTGCCACCAGCAGAGATCGGGGGAGCACCGGGGAGCTGTTTTTT.

CDR3 sequence: CASSLPQGDTQYF. The CDR3 DNA follows: TGTGCCAGCAGCTTACCACAGGGGGATACGCAGTATTTT. The chain couples TRBV7-9 to TRBJ2-3, with 7 bases matching TRBD1. The germline gives CDR1 SEHNR, CDR2 FQNEAQ (reference sequence). Trimming removed 2 bases from V and 6 bases from J; junction bases left unmatched: 2. The CDR3 consists of 13 residues.

Many counts were recorded for this clonotype. CDR3 sequence reads: CSARDWGNYEQYF. DNA for the CDR3: TGCAGTGCTAGAGACTGGGGGAACTACGAGCAGTACTTC. The chain links TRBV20-1 to TRBJ2-7; either TRBD1 or TRBD2 may supply D (5 bases each). Per germline, CDR1 DFQATT and CDR2 SNEGSKA (reference sequence). The CDR3 extends over 13 amino acids. Trimming left V 0 bases short and J 3 bases short, with 9 bases between.

The chain couples TRBV6-1 to TRBJ2-7; D may be TRBD2 (6 bases). The V end was cut by 5 bases, the J end by 2 bases, with 25 bases between. CDR3 size: 18 residues. The germline CDR1 and CDR2 sequences are MNHNS and SASEGT. CDR3 nucleotide sequence: TGTGCCAGCAGTCCCCTACTCGGTGGGGCTAGCGCACCCTACGAGCAGTACTTC. Translation: CASSPLLGGASAPYEQYF.

The sample holds many counts of this clonotype. The genes are TRBV12-3 or TRBV12-4 and TRBJ2-5; tentatively, D is TRBD1 (5 bases). This CDR3 has 15 residues. V was cut by 5 bases and J by 1 base, with 14 bases left in between. This CDR3 reads CASSPSTGFQETQYF. The CDR3 DNA reads as TGTGCCAGCAGTCCCTCAACAGGATTCCAAGAGACCCAGTACTTC.

This chain connects TRBV5-1 to TRBJ2-3; D is unclear. The CDR3 has 15 amino acids. Trimming shortened V by 0 bases and J by 2 bases, and 10 bases separated the two germline ends. Germline lookup yields CDR1 SGHRS and CDR2 YFSETQ. CDR3 DNA sequence: TGCGCCAGCAGCTTGGATGAAGGGAACACAGATACGCAGTATTTT. Protein sequence: CASSLDEGNTDTQYF.

This clonotype was seen ten or more times. The chain employs TRBV5-1 and TRBJ1-1; possibly TRBD1 for D (6 bases). The germline V and J ends were trimmed by 2 bases and 3 bases, with 17 bases remaining between them. CDR1 SGHRS and CDR2 YFSETQ come from the germline V gene. This CDR3 spans 16 amino acids. The CDR3 spells CASSFFAAGVDTEAFF. The CDR3 coding sequence is TGCGCCAGCAGCTTCTTCGCGGCAGGGGTAGACACTGAAGCTTTCTTT.

This clonotype was counted ten times or more. The rearrangement uses TRBV20-1 and TRBJ1-1, with a possible D match to TRBD1 (6 bases). The V and J ends lost 3 bases and 11 bases respectively, with 13 bases between them. The V gene's germline CDR1 is DFQATT and CDR2 SNEGSKA (reference sequence). There are 11 residues in the CDR3. In DNA, the CDR3 is TGCAGTGCTAGGCGGGGGGGGGCGGCTTTCTTT. Residues: CSARRGGAAFF.